Sequencing of this T cell receptor (beta chain) was carried out in a study of blood T cell repertoires in COVID-19. About the research overall: Samples representing acute and convalescent COVID-19 were sourced from the United States, Italy and Spain. PBMCs, B-cell-depleted T cells, or T cells were the source of the cDNA or gDNA that made up the material.

Authors' data handling: Nucleated cell counts were estimated from reference gene primer amplification. Profiling relied on immunoSEQ multiplex PCR, and the TCRdb table lists in-frame clones only, not all of them. V and J calls and clone size are as listed in that table; D and trimming were resolved from the DNA. The data show around 300,000 clones, with 75% to 90% seen just once and roughly 2.1% held by the top ten. Germline V CDR1 and CDR2: SQVTM, ANQGSEA. Germline trimming cut 7 bases from V and 6 bases from J; bases unmatched to any gene: 11. This CDR3 has 14 amino acids. This clone was counted a single time.

The chain carries TRBV29-1 and TRBJ2-2; 7 bases are shared with TRBD1. Sequenced: peripheral blood. This TCR was recovered from a man aged 45-65 years with acute or convalescent COVID-19. The CDR3 spells CSAVPDRAPGELFF. For the CDR3, the DNA is TGCAGCGCCGTACCAGACAGGGCTCCCGGGGAGCTGTTTTTT.